Listed below are T cell receptor beta chains from one sample, sequenced in a study of post-analysis software for immune sequencing data. TCRdb used MiXCR to reprocess the PCR reads, holding one entry per CDR3 protein. In the table there are roughly 800,000 distinct CDR3 sequences, approximately 53% of which are singletons. Specimen: blood. The receptors were gathered from a girl aged 5 to 17 with multiple sclerosis. The CDR3 runs from the conserved cysteine through the conserved F or W. Fields, in order: clone size, V gene, J gene, D gene, CDR3 DNA, CDR3 protein. The D gene is left open where the match is weak. Size is omitted from some rows. Given values are once, few, many or a class for expanded clones.

-	TRBV15	TRBJ1-1	-	TGCGCCACCAGCAGAGATGGTCGAGGACTAGAAGCTTTCTTT	CATSRDGRGLEAFF
few	TRBV5-1	TRBJ2-7	-	TGCGCCAGCAGCTTCGGAGGGTATAGCGAGCAGTACTTC	CASSFGGYSEQYF
-	TRBV7-6	TRBJ2-3	-	TGTACCAGCAGCTTATCTTCTGTAGCCCGCCCAGATACGCAGTATTTT	CTSSLSSVARPDTQYF
once	TRBV12-3/TRBV12-4	TRBJ2-2	-	TGTGCCAGCAGTTTTCAACAAACCGGGGAGCTGTTTTTT	CASSFQQTGELFF
few	TRBV7-2	TRBJ2-2	TRBD2	TGTGCCAGCAGCTTAATAGCGGGAGGGCCGAACACCGGGGAGCTGTTTTTT	CASSLIAGGPNTGELFF
few	TRBV27	TRBJ2-7	TRBD1	TGTGCCAGCGCCGGACAGGTACAATGGGAGCAGTACTTC	CASAGQVQWEQYF
-	TRBV2	TRBJ1-2	-	TGTGCCAGCAGTGAACTCTTGTTAGAGGCTAACTATGGCTACACCTTC	CASSELLLEANYGYTF
-	TRBV7-3	TRBJ2-1	-	TGTGCCGGTAGAAGTGGGACCATCGGATCCGATGGGCAGTTCTTC	CAGRSGTIGSDGQFF
-	TRBV3-1	TRBJ2-7	-	TGTGCCAGCAGCCACGCTCTGATCCCCTACGAGCAGTACTTC	CASSHALIPYEQYF
-	TRBV7-6	TRBJ2-6	-	TGTGCCAGCAGCCGAGGGCCCCTCGCTGGGGCCAACGTCCTGACTTTC	CASSRGPLAGANVLTF
-	TRBV4-1	TRBJ1-5	-	TGCGCCAGCAGCCAAGGGGGGGGCACAAGAAATCAGCCCCAGCATTTT	CASSQGGGTRNQPQHF
-	TRBV20-1	TRBJ2-6	TRBD1	TGCAGTGCTAGACGACAGGGGGCGCGAGGGGCCAACGTCCTGACTTTC	CSARRQGARGANVLTF
-	TRBV2	TRBJ2-7	-	TGTGCCAGCAGTGAGGAAGGGAACTCCTACGAGCAGTACTTC	CASSEEGNSYEQYF
-	TRBV29-1	TRBJ2-6	-	TGCAGCGTTGACGGGGAAAGGGGGGCCAACGTCCTGACTTTC	CSVDGERGANVLTF